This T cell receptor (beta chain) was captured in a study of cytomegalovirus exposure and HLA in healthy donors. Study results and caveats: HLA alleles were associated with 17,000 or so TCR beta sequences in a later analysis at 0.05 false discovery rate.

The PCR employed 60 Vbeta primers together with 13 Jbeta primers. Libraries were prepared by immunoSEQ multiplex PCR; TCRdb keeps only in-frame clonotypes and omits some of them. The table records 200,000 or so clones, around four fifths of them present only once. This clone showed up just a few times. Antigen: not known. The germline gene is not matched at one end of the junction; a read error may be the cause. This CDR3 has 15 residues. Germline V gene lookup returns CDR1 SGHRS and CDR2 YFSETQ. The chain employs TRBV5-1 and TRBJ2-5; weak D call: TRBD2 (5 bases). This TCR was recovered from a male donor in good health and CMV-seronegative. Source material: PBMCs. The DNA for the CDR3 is TGCGCCAGCAGATTGGAGGTGCGGTATGTAGAGACCCAGTACTTC. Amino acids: CASRLEVRYVETQYF. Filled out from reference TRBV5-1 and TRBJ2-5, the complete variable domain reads KAGVTQTPRYLIKTRGQQVTLSCSPISGHRSVSWYQQTPGQGLQFLFEYFSETQRNKGNFPGRFSGRQFSNSRSEMNVSTLELGDSALYLCASRLEVRYVETQYFGPGTRLLVL.